This TCR beta chain was profiled in a study of blood T cell repertoires in COVID-19. Germline CDR1 reads SGHNT; CDR2 reads YYREEE (reference sequence). The CDR3 is 13 amino acids. With 4 bases removed from V and 7 bases from J, the gap between germline ends came to 12 bases. As handled by the study authors: Nucleated cell number was recorded as an estimate derived from reference gene primer amplification. Clones were sequenced by immunoSEQ multiplex PCR, and TCRdb holds only the in-frame ones, with some missing. That table is the source of V, J and clone size, and D and trimming were worked out from the DNA. The sample includes about 170,000 clones, around four fifths seen only once; the top ten take roughly 8.4%.

Sequencing input: peripheral blood. The TCR originated in a woman of 80 years or more with COVID-19, enrolled during active disease. The gene calls are TRBV5-4 and TRBJ2-1, with a possible D match to TRBD1 (5 bases). CDR3 sequence reads: CASSLTTANEQFF. In DNA, the CDR3 is TGTGCCAGCAGCCTAACGACAGCAAATGAGCAGTTCTTC.